This T cell receptor (beta chain) was recovered during a study of blood T cell repertoires in COVID-19. The overall study: Acute and convalescent COVID-19 specimens originated in the United States, Italy and Spain. Sources were T cells, B-cell-depleted T cells, or PBMCs; the material itself was cDNA or gDNA.

The CDR3 covers 14 residues. The V end was cut by 0 bases, the J end by 8 bases, with 10 bases between. Per the germline V gene, CDR1 is LGHDT and CDR2 is YNNKEL (reference sequence). Authors' processing steps: How many nucleated cells were present was estimated from reference gene primer amplification. Clones were sequenced by immunoSEQ multiplex PCR, and TCRdb holds only the in-frame ones, with some missing. V and J calls and clone size are as listed in that table; D and trimming were resolved from the DNA. The table lists around 160,000 clones, approximately 91% of them singletons. V is TRBV3-1 (or the pseudogene TRBV3-2) and J is TRBJ1-4; D remains unclear. The receptor comes from a human donor in a cohort sampled during active COVID-19. The sample consisted of peripheral blood. CDR3: CASSQDRSGEKLFF. CDR3 DNA: TGTGCCAGCAGCCAAGATCGATCGGGGGAAAAACTGTTTTTT.